What follows describes a single TCR beta chain. Its target is not known. From germline, CDR1 is SGHKS and CDR2 YYEKEE (reference sequence). V lost 3 bases and J lost 5, with 14 bases in between. CDR3 length equals 14 residues. Antigen-specific CD4+ T cells were first expanded with viral peptide pools by the ViraFEST assay and only then sequenced. Culture lasted under 13 days before CD4+ T cell isolation. Every participant took two doses of the BNT162b2 or mRNA-1273 vaccine. Half-medium changes using IL-2 medium occurred on days 3 and 7. This record belongs to a study of vaccination effects on CD4 cells after COVID-19. Clones were read by immunoSEQ multiplex PCR, and TCRdb kept only the in-frame ones, dropping some. The sample shows some 35,000 clones, just under 85% of them seen only once. Study-level findings and limits: Convalescent patients numbered few in the study; early post-infection timepoints were missing entirely.

The chain links TRBV5-5 to TRBJ2-5; D remains ambiguous. The source of this sequence is a human donor who received a COVID-19 vaccine. Some clones in this sample may be carry-over from other donors' samples. Sample: CD4+ T cells from PBMCs cultured with HCoV-NL63 spike peptides, taken after COVID-19 vaccination. CDR3 DNA: TGTGCCAGCAGCTCTCTGTTTGGGTCTGAGACCCAGTACTTC. Translated, it gives CASSSLFGSETQYF. Complete variable domain (other parts from reference TRBV5-5 and TRBJ2-5): DAGVTQSPTHLIKTRGQQVTLRCSPISGHKSVSWYQQVLGQGPQFIFQYYEKEERGRGNFPDRFSARQFPNYSSELNVNALLLGDSALYLCASSSLFGSETQYFGPGTRLLVL.